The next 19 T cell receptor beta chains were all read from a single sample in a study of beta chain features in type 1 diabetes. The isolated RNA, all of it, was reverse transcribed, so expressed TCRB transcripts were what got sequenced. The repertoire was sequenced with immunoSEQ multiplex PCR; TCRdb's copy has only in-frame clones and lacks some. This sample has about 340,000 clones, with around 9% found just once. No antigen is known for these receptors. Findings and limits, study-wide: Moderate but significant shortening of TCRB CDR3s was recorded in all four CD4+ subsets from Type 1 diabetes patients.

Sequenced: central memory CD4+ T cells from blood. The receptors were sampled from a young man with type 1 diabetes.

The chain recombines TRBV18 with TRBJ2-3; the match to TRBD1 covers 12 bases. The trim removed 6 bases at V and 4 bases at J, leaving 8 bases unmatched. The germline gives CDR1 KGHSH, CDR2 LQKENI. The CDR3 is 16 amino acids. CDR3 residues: CASSQGTGGSADTQYF. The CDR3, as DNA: TGTGCCAGCTCCCAGGGGACAGGGGGCTCGGCAGATACGCAGTATTTT. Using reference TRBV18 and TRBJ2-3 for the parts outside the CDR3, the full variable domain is NAGVMQNPRHLVRRRGQEARLRCSPMKGHSHVYWYRQLPEEGLKFMVYLQKENIIDESGMPKERFSAEFPKEGPSILRIQQVVRGDSAAYFCASSQGTGGSADTQYFGPGTRLTVL.

CDR3 in amino acids: CASSTRRQGSYEQYF. The CDR3 DNA is TGTGCCAGCAGTACGCGAAGACAGGGCTCCTACGAGCAGTACTTC. The V and J genes are TRBV6-5 and TRBJ2-7; 7 nucleotides line up with TRBD1. The germline gives CDR1 MNHEY, CDR2 SVGAGI. J gave up 0 bases and V 5 bases, and 7 bases lay outside the gene matches. CDR3 length: 15 residues.

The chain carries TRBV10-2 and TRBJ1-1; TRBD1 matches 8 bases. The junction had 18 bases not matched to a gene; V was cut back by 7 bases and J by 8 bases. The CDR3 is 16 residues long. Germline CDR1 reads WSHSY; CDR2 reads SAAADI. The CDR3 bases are TGCGCCAGCACCAGAGACACCGGGACAGGTCAGGCGGAAGCTTTCTTT. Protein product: CASTRDTGTGQAEAFF.

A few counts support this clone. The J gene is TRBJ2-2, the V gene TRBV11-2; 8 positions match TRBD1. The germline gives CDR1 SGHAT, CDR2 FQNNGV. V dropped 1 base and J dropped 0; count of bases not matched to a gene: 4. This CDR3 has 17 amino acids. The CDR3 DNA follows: TGTGCCAGCAGCTTAGGTGACAGGGGACCGAACACCGGGGAGCTGTTTTTT. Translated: CASSLGDRGPNTGELFF.

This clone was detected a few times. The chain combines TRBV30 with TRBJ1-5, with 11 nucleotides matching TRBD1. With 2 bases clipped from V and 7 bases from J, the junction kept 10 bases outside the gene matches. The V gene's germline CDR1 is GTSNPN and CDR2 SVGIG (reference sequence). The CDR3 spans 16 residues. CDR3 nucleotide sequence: TGTGCCTGGAGTAATAGAGGACAGGGGGCTTGGCAGCCCCAGCATTTT. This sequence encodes CAWSNRGQGAWQPQHF.

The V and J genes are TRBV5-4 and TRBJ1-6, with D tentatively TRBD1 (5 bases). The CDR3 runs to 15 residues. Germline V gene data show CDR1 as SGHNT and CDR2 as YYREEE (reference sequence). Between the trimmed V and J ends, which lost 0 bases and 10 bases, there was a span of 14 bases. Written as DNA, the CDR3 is TGTGCCAGCAGCTTGGGAGGGACGGTGGAGTCACCCCTCCACTTT. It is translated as CASSLGGTVESPLHF.

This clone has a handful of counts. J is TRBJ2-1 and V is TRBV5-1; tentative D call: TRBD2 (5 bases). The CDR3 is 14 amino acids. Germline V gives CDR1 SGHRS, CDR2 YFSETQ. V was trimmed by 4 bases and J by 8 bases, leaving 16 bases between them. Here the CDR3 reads CASSPTAGGYEQFF. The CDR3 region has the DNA TGCGCCAGCAGCCCCACGGCGGGTGGATATGAGCAGTTCTTC.

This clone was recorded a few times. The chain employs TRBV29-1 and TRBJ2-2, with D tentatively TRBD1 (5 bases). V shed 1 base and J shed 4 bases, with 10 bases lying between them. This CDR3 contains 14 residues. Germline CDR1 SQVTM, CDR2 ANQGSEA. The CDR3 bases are TGCAGCGTTGAAGTGCAGGGCGCCACCGGGGAGCTGTTTTTT. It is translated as CSVEVQGATGELFF.

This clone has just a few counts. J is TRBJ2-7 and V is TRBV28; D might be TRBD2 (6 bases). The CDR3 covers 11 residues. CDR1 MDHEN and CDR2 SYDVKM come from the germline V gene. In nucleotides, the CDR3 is TGTGCGCTCGGGAGCTCCTACGAGCAGTACTTC. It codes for CALGSSYEQYF.

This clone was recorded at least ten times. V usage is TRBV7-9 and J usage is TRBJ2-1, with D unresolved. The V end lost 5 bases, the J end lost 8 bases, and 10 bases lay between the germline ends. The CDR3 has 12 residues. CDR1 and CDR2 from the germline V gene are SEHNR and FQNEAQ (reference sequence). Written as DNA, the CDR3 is TGTGCCAGCAGCCACCTAATCCATGAGCAGTTCTTC. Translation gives CASSHLIHEQFF.

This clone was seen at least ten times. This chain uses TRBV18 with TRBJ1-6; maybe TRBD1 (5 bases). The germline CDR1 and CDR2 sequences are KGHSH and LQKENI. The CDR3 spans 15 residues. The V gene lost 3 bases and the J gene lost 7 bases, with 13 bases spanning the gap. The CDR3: CASSPPFGDNSPLHF. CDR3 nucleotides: TGTGCCAGCTCACCTCCATTCGGGGACAATTCACCCCTCCACTTT.

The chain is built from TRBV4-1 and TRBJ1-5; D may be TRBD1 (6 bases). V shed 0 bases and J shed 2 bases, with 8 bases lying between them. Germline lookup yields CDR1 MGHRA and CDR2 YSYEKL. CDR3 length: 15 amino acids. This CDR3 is CASSQEGGGNQPQHF. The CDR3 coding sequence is TGCGCCAGCAGCCAAGAAGGGGGAGGCAATCAGCCCCAGCATTTT.

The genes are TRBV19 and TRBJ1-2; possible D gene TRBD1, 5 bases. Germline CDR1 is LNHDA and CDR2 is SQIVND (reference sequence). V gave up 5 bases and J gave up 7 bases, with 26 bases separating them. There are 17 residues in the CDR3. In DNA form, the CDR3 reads TGTGCCAGTAGTTTTTCGGGACCTACTGCAGCGAGTACTGGCTACACCTTC. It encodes CASSFSGPTAASTGYTF.

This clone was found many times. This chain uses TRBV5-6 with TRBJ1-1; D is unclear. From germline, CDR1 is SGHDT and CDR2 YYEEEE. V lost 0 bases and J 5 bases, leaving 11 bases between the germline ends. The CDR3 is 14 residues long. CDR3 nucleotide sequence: TGTGCCAGCAGCTTGGGTGCAGGCTGGACTGAAGCTTTCTTT. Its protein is CASSLGAGWTEAFF.

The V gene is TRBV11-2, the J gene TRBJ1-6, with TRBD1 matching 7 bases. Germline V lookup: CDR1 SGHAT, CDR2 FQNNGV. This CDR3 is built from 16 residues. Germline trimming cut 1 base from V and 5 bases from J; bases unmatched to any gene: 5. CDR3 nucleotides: TGTGCCAGCAGCTTAGGACAGGGCAGCAATAATTCACCCCTCCACTTT. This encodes CASSLGQGSNNSPLHF.

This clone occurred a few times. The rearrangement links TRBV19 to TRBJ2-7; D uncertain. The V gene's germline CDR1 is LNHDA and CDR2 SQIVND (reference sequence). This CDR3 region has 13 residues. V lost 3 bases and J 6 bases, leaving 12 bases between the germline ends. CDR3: CASSISPRSEQYF. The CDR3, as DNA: TGTGCCAGTAGTATTTCGCCCCGGAGCGAGCAGTACTTC.

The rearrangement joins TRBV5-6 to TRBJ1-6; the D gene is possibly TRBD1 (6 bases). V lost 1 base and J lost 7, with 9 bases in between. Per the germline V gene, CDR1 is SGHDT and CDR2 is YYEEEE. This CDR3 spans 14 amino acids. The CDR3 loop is CASSLQGWNSPLHF. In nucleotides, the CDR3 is TGTGCCAGCAGCTTGCAGGGGTGGAATTCACCCCTCCACTTT.

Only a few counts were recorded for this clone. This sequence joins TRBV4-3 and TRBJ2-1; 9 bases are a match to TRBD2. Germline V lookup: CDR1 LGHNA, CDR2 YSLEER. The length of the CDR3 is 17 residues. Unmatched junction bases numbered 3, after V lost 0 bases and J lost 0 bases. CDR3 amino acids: CASSQDQAGGSYNEQFF. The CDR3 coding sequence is TGCGCCAGCAGCCAAGATCAAGCGGGGGGCTCCTACAATGAGCAGTTCTTC.

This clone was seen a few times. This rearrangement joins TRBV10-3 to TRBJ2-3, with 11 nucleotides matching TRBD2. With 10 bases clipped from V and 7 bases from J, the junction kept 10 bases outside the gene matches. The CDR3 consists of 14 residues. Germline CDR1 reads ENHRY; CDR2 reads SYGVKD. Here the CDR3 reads CASREGTSGYTQYF. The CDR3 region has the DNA TGTGCCAGCAGGGAGGGGACTAGCGGCTATACGCAGTATTTT.